Listed below are T cell receptor beta chains from one sample, sequenced in a study of T cells after somatic rescue of genetic block. Profiling relied on immunoSEQ multiplex PCR, and the TCRdb table lists in-frame clones only, not all of them. The sample lists more than 9,500 clones; around 67% were seen once. The sequenced sample was peripheral blood mononuclear cells (PBMCs). The receptors derive from a boy aged 5-17 years. Each CDR3 is given without its conserved first and last residue. The order of the fields is V gene, D gene, CDR3 protein. The D gene is left open where the match is weak.

>TRBV5-6|TRBD1
ASSFFKGAGEETQY
>TRBV6-6|-
ASKATGNEQY
>TRBV4-1|-
ASSWGRNRKTYGYT
>TRBV10-3|-
AISESADSYNEQF
>TRBV5-6|TRBD1
ASSFGHWTGGTDTQY
>TRBV7-8|-
ASSLGVAAEYEQY
>TRBV5-1|-
ASRRIQGLNEKLF
>TRBV11-2|TRBD1
ASSFRDRTYNSPLH
>TRBV25-1|-
ASSGQGARSEQY
>TRBV28|-
ASSFILGGTTDTQY
>TRBV18|-
ASSRVEGTNEQF
>TRBV5-5|-
ASSLVSAGNTEAF
>TRBV6-5|TRBD2
ASSYSPRAGEYYEY
>TRBV11-2|TRBD2
ASSLRTSMTGELF
>TRBV5-5|-
ASSLLSSYNEQF
>TRBV25-1|-
ASSEVTGLYEQY
>TRBV12-5|TRBD2
ASGLVLAGGRNTGELF
>TRBV6-6|-
ASSFTGKETQY
>TRBV10-3|TRBD1
AISVPGTDQPQH
>TRBV4-1|-
ASTGTASETQY
>TRBV7-6|-
ASSSPGRSSSYEQY
>TRBV6-5|TRBD1
ASSQGAGIQY
>TRBV6-8|TRBD1
ASSYPDRLLTGELF
>TRBV29-1|TRBD1
SVEWVTGNYGYT
>TRBV30|-
AWWWGSNTEAF
>TRBV5-1|-
ASSFSGGNQPQH
>TRBV9|-
ASSADSDAYGYT
>TRBV14|TRBD2
ASSQSGLAGVHTGELF
>TRBV7-3|-
ASSLKENTEAF
>TRBV14|-
ASSGGGNQPQH